This T cell receptor beta chain was identified during a study of chemoradiotherapy in HPV16-positive cancers. Study observations and caveats: The functional HPV-specific definition rests on just two HPV16-positive patients.

In the case of this clone: The antigen remains undetermined.

Data came from immunoSEQ multiplex PCR; TCRdb stores just in-frame clones and leaves some out. The sample has 6,000 or so clones; 73% are singletons. The material was obtained from a patient who underwent chemoradiotherapy. This receptor was identified in a human donor with HPV-associated anogenital cancer.

In DNA, the CDR3 is TGTGCCAGCTCCAGGGCCCCACCACGCGTCCTGACTTTC. It translates to CASSRAPPRVLTF. This chain links TRBV18 with TRBJ2-6, with D possibly TRBD1 on 5 matching bases. CDR3 length: 13 residues. Trimming pared 6 bases from V and 12 bases from J, leaving 15 bases between. Per germline, CDR1 KGHSH and CDR2 LQKENI.